This T cell receptor beta chain is drawn from a study of cytomegalovirus exposure and HLA in healthy donors. PCR was performed using 60 Vbeta and 13 Jbeta primers. Assay: immunoSEQ multiplex PCR; the TCRdb copy retains only in-frame clones and omits some. The sample records about 160,000 clones, about 80% being singletons. This CDR3 is built from 17 residues. Losses at the gene ends were 7 bases for V and 6 bases for J; bases not matched to a gene: 20. Germline V CDR1 and CDR2: PRHDT, FYEKMQ (reference sequence). Input material: PBMCs. The receptor comes from a man between 18 and 35 years old in good health and CMV-seropositive. The rearrangement links TRBV13 to TRBJ1-2; TRBD1 aligns across 7 bases. The CDR3 DNA reads as TGTGCCAGCATCCCACTGTGGTCAGGGGGATTGGGGAATGGCTACACCTTC. It yields the protein CASIPLWSGGLGNGYTF.